This T cell receptor beta chain was retrieved from a study of blood T cell repertoires in COVID-19. Study context: The origin of the acute and convalescent COVID-19 samples was the United States, Italy and Spain. PBMCs, B-cell-depleted T cells, or T cells provided the cDNA or gDNA that made up the material.

Study processing details: Reference gene primer amplification in the assay estimated nucleated cell counts. Only in-frame clones appear in the TCRdb table, and some are missing; sequencing was by immunoSEQ multiplex PCR. Clone size and the V and J calls come from that table; the DNA yielded D and trimming. In the table there are 190,000 or so clones, 70% to 85% of which are singletons. The length of the CDR3 is 12 residues. Germline V gives CDR1 SGHNT, CDR2 YENEEA. The V end lost 5 bases, the J end lost 4 bases, and 5 bases lay between the germline ends. V and J are TRBV11-3 and TRBJ2-2; no definite D call. The material sequenced was peripheral blood. This TCR derives from a human donor with acute or convalescent COVID-19. The donor label of this sample is uncertain. CDR3 residues: CASSPSTGELFF. CDR3 nucleotide sequence: TGTGCCAGCAGCCCGAGCACCGGGGAGCTGTTTTTT.